This passage covers 21 T cell receptor beta chains from one sample sequenced in a study of shared clonotypes between healthy human individuals. Method: immunoSEQ multiplex PCR; TCRdb's copy keeps in-frame clones and lacks some. The data contain 1 million to 1.2 million clones, approximately 75% of them seen just once; the ten biggest clones take up almost 0.9%. The source material was memory CD4+ T cells from PBMCs. Stated subset: CD45RA-negative fraction. The receptors shown here come from a young man in good health. Some clones in this sample may be carry-over from other donors' samples.

The V and J genes are TRBV2 and TRBJ2-2, with 11 bases fitting TRBD2. The germline V gene has CDR1 SNHLY and CDR2 FYNNEI. The CDR3 loop spans 16 amino acids. Unmatched junction bases numbered 10, after V lost 5 bases and J lost 8 bases. The CDR3 region is CASSPQLAGAAGELFF. In DNA form, the CDR3 reads TGTGCCAGCAGTCCACAACTAGCGGGAGCGGCAGGGGAGCTGTTTTTT.

This clone was detected only a few times. The chain uses TRBV5-1 and TRBJ2-2, with D hard to call. The CDR3 length is 14 residues. The ends were cut back, 0 bases at V and 4 bases at J, with 7 bases in the middle. The V gene's germline CDR1 is SGHRS and CDR2 YFSETQ. Here the CDR3 reads CASSLETLTGELFF. In DNA form, the CDR3 reads TGCGCCAGCAGCTTGGAGACGCTCACCGGGGAGCTGTTTTTT.

V gene TRBV6-1 combines with J gene TRBJ2-1; 9 bases agree with TRBD1. Germline V CDR1 and CDR2: MNHNS, SASEGT. J was trimmed by 13 bases and V by 6 bases; bases with no gene match: 10. This CDR3 spans 13 amino acids. For the CDR3, the DNA is TGTGCCAGCAGCCTAAGACAGGGGGAGGTCCAGTTCTTC. Its translation: CASSLRQGEVQFF.

The V call is TRBV4-2, the J call TRBJ2-7; 12 nucleotides align to TRBD2. Germline V lookup: CDR1 LGHNA, CDR2 YNFKEQ. CDR3 length: 14 amino acids. The junction had 5 bases not matched to a gene; V was cut back by 4 bases and J by 7 bases. The CDR3 sequence is CASSLTSGSGEQYF. CDR3 DNA: TGTGCCAGCAGCCTGACTAGCGGGAGTGGGGAGCAGTACTTC.

V is TRBV14 and J is TRBJ2-5; TRBD1 agrees at 10 bases. V was pared by 1 base and J by 2 bases, with 4 bases of the junction left unmatched. The CDR3 loop spans 16 amino acids. Germline values: CDR1 SGHDN, CDR2 FVKESK. DNA for the CDR3: TGTGCCAGCAGCCAAGTGGACAGGGGGAGACAAGAGACCCAGTACTTC. Translation: CASSQVDRGRQETQYF.

The genes are TRBV7-9 and TRBJ2-4; 8 bases fit TRBD1. The CDR3 loop spans 17 amino acids. The germline V gene encodes CDR1 SEHNR and CDR2 FQNEAQ (reference sequence). V lost 1 base to trimming and J lost 6 bases; unmatched junction nucleotides: 11. CDR3 loop: CASSLVVQGAIGNIQYF. As DNA, the CDR3 is TGTGCCAGCAGCTTAGTGGTTCAGGGGGCTATAGGAAACATTCAGTACTTC. Together with reference TRBV7-9 and TRBJ2-4, the CDR3 gives the full variable domain: DTGVSQNPRHKITKRGQNVTFRCDPISEHNRLYWYRQTLGQGPEFLTYFQNEAQLEKSRLLSDRFSAERPKGSFSTLEIQRTEQGDSAMYLCASSLVVQGAIGNIQYFGAGTRLSVL.

The rearrangement joins TRBV4-2 to TRBJ2-2; unclear D gene. There are 14 residues in the CDR3. Trimming left V 5 bases short and J 2 bases short, with 9 bases between. Looked up from germline, CDR1 is LGHNA and CDR2 is YNFKEQ. This CDR3 is CASSETPNTGELFF. In DNA form, the CDR3 reads TGTGCCAGCAGCGAGACGCCAAACACCGGGGAGCTGTTTTTT.

The chain employs TRBV15 and TRBJ1-6, with D possibly TRBD1 on 5 matching bases. Germline loops: CDR1 LNHNV, CDR2 YYDKDF (reference sequence). V lost 2 bases and J 7 bases, leaving 12 bases between the germline ends. CDR3 size: 15 residues. CDR3 sequence: CATSRKTAANSPLHF. CDR3 bases: TGTGCCACCAGCAGAAAGACAGCGGCGAATTCACCCCTCCACTTT.

In this sample, this clone turned up once. The sample carries other DNA sequences with the same CDR3. The gene calls are TRBV4-1 and TRBJ2-3, with TRBD2 matching 7 bases. The CDR3 runs 15 residues. Germline CDR1 and CDR2: MGHRA and YSYEKL. The V gene end was trimmed by 4 bases and the J gene end by 5 bases; junction bases not matched to a gene: 9. The CDR3 sequence is CASSLGGEGEDTQYF. In DNA, the CDR3 is TGCGCCAGCAGCCTGGGAGGGGAGGGTGAAGATACGCAGTATTTT.

This chain uses TRBV15 with TRBJ2-3, with 8 positions matching TRBD2. Germline lookup yields CDR1 LNHNV and CDR2 YYDKDF (reference sequence). The CDR3 is 18 residues long. The J segment lost 1 base and the V segment lost 5 bases, leaving 14 bases of the junction unmatched. CDR3 in amino acids: CATSRGIAGTHRTDTQYF. In DNA, the CDR3 is TGTGCCACCAGCCGCGGGATAGCGGGGACCCATCGCACAGATACGCAGTATTTT.

This chain uses TRBV11-3 with TRBJ2-7, with D perhaps matching TRBD1 or TRBD2 (5 bases each). Germline V gene lookup returns CDR1 SGHNT and CDR2 YENEEA. The ends were cut back, 5 bases at V and 5 bases at J, with 13 bases in the middle. CDR3 length: 13 amino acids. In DNA, the CDR3 is TGTGCCAGCAGCGCAAATTGGGGGAACGAGCAGTACTTC. Residues: CASSANWGNEQYF.

On this clone itself: Distinct nucleotide sequences in the sample also encode this CDR3. The rearrangement uses TRBV4-2 and TRBJ1-1, with 8 bases lining up with TRBD1. The CDR3 loop spans 14 amino acids. CDR1 is LGHNA, CDR2 YNFKEQ, per germline. J gave up 4 bases and V 3 bases, and 4 bases lay outside the gene matches. The CDR3 DNA reads as TGTGCCAGCAGCCAGACAGGGGCCGGCACTGAAGCTTTCTTT. It translates to CASSQTGAGTEAFF.

Turning to this clone: Other DNA sequences within the sample encode an identical CDR3. V gene TRBV28 combines with J gene TRBJ2-5; D is tentatively TRBD1 or TRBD2 (5 bases each). The CDR3 loop spans 13 amino acids. Per germline, CDR1 MDHEN and CDR2 SYDVKM. Trimming shortened V by 5 bases and J by 1 base, and 8 bases separated the two germline ends. CDR3 region: CASSPGTQETQYF. CDR3 nucleotide sequence: TGTGCCAGCAGTCCGGGGACCCAAGAGACCCAGTACTTC. Filled out from reference TRBV28 and TRBJ2-5, the complete variable domain reads DVKVTQSSRYLVKRTGEKVFLECVQDMDHENMFWYRQDPGLGLRLIYFSYDVKMKEKGDIPEGYSVSREKKERFSLILESASTNQTSMYLCASSPGTQETQYFGPGTRLLVL.

Here the CDR3 reads CASSQEDGSGETQYF. The CDR3 DNA follows: TGTGCCAGCAGCCAAGAAGACGGTTCTGGGGAGACCCAGTACTTC. The J gene is TRBJ2-5, the V gene TRBV4-2; D is undetermined. The V and J ends lost 0 bases and 5 bases respectively, with 13 bases between them. This CDR3 comprises 15 residues. Germline lookup yields CDR1 LGHNA and CDR2 YNFKEQ.

V is TRBV27 and J is TRBJ2-5; D is unresolved. The V gene's germline CDR1 is MNHEY and CDR2 SMNVEV (reference sequence). The CDR3 has 16 residues. V lost 5 bases, J lost 3 bases, and 19 bases lay in between. CDR3 sequence reads: CASSASIIFGEETQYF. The CDR3 DNA reads TGTGCCAGCAGTGCCAGTATTATATTTGGGGAAGAGACCCAGTACTTC.

The chain joins TRBV6-5 to TRBJ2-2; 7 nucleotides line up with TRBD1. The length of the CDR3 is 15 residues. V shed 5 bases and J 3 bases; nucleotides not matched to a gene: 6. Germline loops: CDR1 MNHEY, CDR2 SVGAGI. The CDR3: CASSLTGAYTGELFF. The CDR3 DNA is TGTGCCAGCAGTCTCACAGGGGCGTACACCGGGGAGCTGTTTTTT.

In this sample, this clone turned up many times. The V gene is TRBV18, the J gene TRBJ1-1; D is possibly TRBD1 (6 bases). V lost 4 bases and J 5 bases, leaving 17 bases between the germline ends. CDR1 KGHSH and CDR2 LQKENI come from the germline V gene. This CDR3 has 15 amino acids. The CDR3 sequence: CASSQPGAGQTEAFF. The CDR3 coding sequence is TGTGCCAGCTCACAGCCAGGGGCCGGCCAAACTGAAGCTTTCTTT.

V gene TRBV5-1 combines with J gene TRBJ2-1; no clear D gene. This CDR3 has 14 residues. V lost 0 bases, J lost 9 bases, and 13 bases lay in between. Per germline, CDR1 SGHRS and CDR2 YFSETQ. CDR3 loop: CASSLDVFRGEQFF. Here the CDR3 DNA reads TGCGCCAGCAGCTTGGATGTGTTCAGAGGTGAGCAGTTCTTC.

The rearrangement joins TRBV2 to TRBJ2-3; possibly TRBD2 for D (6 bases). Trimming took off 4 bases at V and 6 bases at J, with 20 bases between the two ends. CDR3 length: 16 residues. Germline V gene lookup returns CDR1 SNHLY and CDR2 FYNNEI. For the CDR3, the DNA is TGTGCCAGCAGTGGATATAATTATCTTGGGAGGGATACGCAGTATTTT. Its protein is CASSGYNYLGRDTQYF.

The rearrangement joins TRBV7-2 to TRBJ2-2; no clear D gene. V was cut by 7 bases and J by 7 bases, with 16 bases left in between. The CDR3 runs to 14 residues. Germline CDR1 and CDR2: SGHTA and FQGNSA. This chain's CDR3 is CASMEFIALGELFF. CDR3 nucleotides: TGTGCCAGCATGGAGTTTATAGCACTCGGGGAGCTGTTTTTT.

V usage is TRBV28 and J usage is TRBJ2-5, with 10 bases matching TRBD2. CDR1 and CDR2 (germline): MDHEN, SYDVKM. The ends lost 8 bases at V and 9 bases at J; junction bases unmatched: 12. There are 14 residues in the CDR3. The CDR3 protein is CASASGRGRGSQYF. DNA for the CDR3: TGTGCCAGCGCTAGCGGGAGAGGGCGGGGGTCCCAGTACTTC.